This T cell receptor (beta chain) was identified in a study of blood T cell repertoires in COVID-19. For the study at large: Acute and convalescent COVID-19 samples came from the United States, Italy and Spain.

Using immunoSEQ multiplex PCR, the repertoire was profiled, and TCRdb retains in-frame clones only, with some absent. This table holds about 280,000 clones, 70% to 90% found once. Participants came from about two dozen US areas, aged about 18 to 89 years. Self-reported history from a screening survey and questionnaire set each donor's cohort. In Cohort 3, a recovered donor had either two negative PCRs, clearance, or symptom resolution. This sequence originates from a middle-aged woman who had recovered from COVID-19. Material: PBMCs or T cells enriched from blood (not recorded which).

The CDR3 coding sequence is TGTGCCAGCAGCTTAGGGCGGGGATTTCGCGAGCAGTACTTC. This encodes CASSLGRGFREQYF. The chain carries TRBV7-8 and TRBJ2-7, with D perhaps matching TRBD2 (6 bases). Germline V CDR1 and CDR2: SGHVS, FQNEAQ. CDR3 size: 14 residues. V lost 1 base and J lost 6, with 13 bases in between.